This T cell receptor (beta chain) was captured in a study of spatial heterogeneity in lung cancer. Whole-study context: The study consistently detected more beta-chain than alpha-chain sequences. General study points: Circulating ubiquitous expanded tumor TCRs were observed more frequently at resection than at follow-up.

This clonotype was observed a few times. The antigen remains undetermined. Regarding time point: sample taken at primary tumor resection. TCRdb re-derived calls from the 5' RACE reads in MiXCR, one entry per CDR3 protein. The sample contains approximately 22,000 distinct CDR3 sequences, approximately 6.2% of which appear only once. This sample comprised PBMCs, obtained at surgery. The sequence came from a male donor with early-stage non-small cell lung cancer.

DNA of the CDR3: TGCAGCGTTGGGGCTGATTCCTACGAGCAGTACTTC. This translates into CSVGADSYEQYF. This chain uses TRBV29-1 with TRBJ2-7, with D hard to call. CDR1 SQVTM and CDR2 ANQGSEA come from the germline V gene. The CDR3 runs 12 residues. V was clipped by 4 bases and J by 1 base, with 8 bases between them.